The T cell receptor beta chain described here comes from a study of blood T cells in healthy people across ages. Findings and caveats of the study: A roughly linear age-dependent decrease characterized TCR beta diversity per million T cells.

This clonotype was counted a single time. The antigen is not known. At one end the junction does not follow the germline gene, possibly because of a read error. A J-beta primer mix and a sample-barcoded 5' primer were used in a second PCR of about 7 to 12 cycles. Every molecule of cDNA carried a tag from a template-switch adaptor with 12 random nucleotides. In TCRdb, the 5' RACE reads were re-called with MiXCR into one record per CDR3 protein. The table lists roughly 700,000 distinct CDR3 sequences, about 32% of them singletons. The receptor comes from a woman older than 75 in good health. The sample comprised blood.

CDR3: CASSHPKGGGNNEKPFF. The CDR3 DNA reads TGCGCCAGCAGCCACCCCAAGGGCGGAGGGAATAATGAAAAACCGTTTTTT. This chain uses TRBV4-1 with TRBJ1-4, with D hard to call. Per the germline V gene, CDR1 is MGHRA and CDR2 is YSYEKL. CDR3 length: 17 amino acids.